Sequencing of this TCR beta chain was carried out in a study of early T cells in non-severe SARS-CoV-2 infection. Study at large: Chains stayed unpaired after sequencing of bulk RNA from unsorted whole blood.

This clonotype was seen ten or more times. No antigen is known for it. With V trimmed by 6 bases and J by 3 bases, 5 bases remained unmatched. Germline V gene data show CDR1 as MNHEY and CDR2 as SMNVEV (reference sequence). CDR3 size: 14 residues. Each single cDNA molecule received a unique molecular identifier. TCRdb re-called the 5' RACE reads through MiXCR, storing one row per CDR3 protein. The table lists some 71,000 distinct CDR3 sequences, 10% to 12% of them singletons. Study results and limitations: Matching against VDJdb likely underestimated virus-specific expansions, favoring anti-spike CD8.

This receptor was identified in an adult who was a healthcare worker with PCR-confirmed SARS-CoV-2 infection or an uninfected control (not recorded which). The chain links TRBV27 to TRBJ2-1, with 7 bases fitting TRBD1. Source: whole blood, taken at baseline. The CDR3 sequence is CASRLGQFYNEQFF. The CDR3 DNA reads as TGTGCCAGCAGATTGGGACAGTTCTACAATGAGCAGTTCTTC.